This TCR beta chain was captured in a study of prognosis after radiotherapy for stage I lung cancer. The wider study: All non-small cell lung cancer patients were considered medically inoperable.

Concerning this clonotype: The antigen is not known.

Study-level points and caveats: Shannon entropy after stereotactic body radiation therapy was lower in patients who developed distant metastases.

Using two-round multiplex PCR, the authors amplified TCR beta CDR3 from genomic DNA. Primers specific to each TRBV and TRBJ gene drove first-round PCR. TCRdb reprocessed the multiplex PCR reads via MiXCR and lists one record per CDR3 protein. Of 30,000 to 40,000 distinct CDR3 sequences listed, 30% to 35% were seen once; the top ten hold around 30%. The length of the CDR3 is 17 residues. Germline values: CDR1 MNHEY, CDR2 SVGEGT. Trimming removed 8 bases at V and 3 bases at J, with 22 bases between. Sample collection consisted of roughly 5.9 milliliters of peripheral blood drawn at each of two time points.

The starting material was PBMCs, obtained before or after stereotactic body radiation therapy (not recorded which). This receptor was taken from a donor aged 50 or older with non-small cell lung cancer. V and J are TRBV6-2 or TRBV6-3 and TRBJ2-2, with D perhaps matching TRBD2 (6 bases). The CDR3 sequence is CASQLTGPPGDTGELFF. In DNA form, the CDR3 reads TGTGCCAGCCAACTTACCGGGCCCCCGGGGGACACCGGGGAGCTGTTTTTT.